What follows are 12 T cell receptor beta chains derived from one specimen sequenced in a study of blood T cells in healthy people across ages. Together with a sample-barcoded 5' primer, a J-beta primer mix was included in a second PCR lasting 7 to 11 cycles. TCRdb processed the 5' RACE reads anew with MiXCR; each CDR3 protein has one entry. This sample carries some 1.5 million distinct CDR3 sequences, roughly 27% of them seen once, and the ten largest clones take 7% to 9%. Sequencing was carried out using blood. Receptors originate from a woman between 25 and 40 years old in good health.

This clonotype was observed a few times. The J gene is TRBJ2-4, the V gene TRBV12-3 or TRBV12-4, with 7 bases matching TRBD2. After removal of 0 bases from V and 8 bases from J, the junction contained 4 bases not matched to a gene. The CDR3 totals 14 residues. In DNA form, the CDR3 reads TGTGCCAGCAGTTTAGCGCTGGGAGGGTACATTCAGTACTTC. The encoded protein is CASSLALGGYIQYF.

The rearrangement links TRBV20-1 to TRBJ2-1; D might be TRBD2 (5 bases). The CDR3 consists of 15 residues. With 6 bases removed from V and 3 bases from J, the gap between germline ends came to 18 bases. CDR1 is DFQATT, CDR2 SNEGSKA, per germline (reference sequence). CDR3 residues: CSAQLPGLIYNEQFF. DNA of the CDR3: TGCAGTGCGCAGCTGCCCGGACTGATCTACAATGAGCAGTTCTTC.

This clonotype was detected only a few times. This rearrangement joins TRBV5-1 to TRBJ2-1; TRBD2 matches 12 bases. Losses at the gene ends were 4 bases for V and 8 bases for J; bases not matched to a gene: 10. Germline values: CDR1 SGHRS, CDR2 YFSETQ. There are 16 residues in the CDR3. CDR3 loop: CASSSGLAGREDEQFF. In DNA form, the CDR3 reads TGCGCCAGCAGCAGTGGACTAGCGGGGCGCGAGGATGAGCAGTTCTTC.

For the CDR3, the DNA is TGTGCCAGCAGCTCCAGCACTCGCTACAATGAGCAGTTCTTC. Translating gives CASSSSTRYNEQFF. V gene TRBV12-3 or TRBV12-4 combines with J gene TRBJ2-1; unclear D gene. The CDR3 is made up of 14 amino acids. Trimming shortened V by 6 bases and J by 3 bases, and 12 bases separated the two germline ends.

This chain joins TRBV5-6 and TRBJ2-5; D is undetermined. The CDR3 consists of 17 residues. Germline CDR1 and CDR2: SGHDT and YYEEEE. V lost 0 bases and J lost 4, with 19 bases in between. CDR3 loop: CASSLGIPTTKTETQYF. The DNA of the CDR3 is TGTGCCAGCAGCTTGGGGATACCTACGACAAAAACAGAGACCCAGTACTTC.

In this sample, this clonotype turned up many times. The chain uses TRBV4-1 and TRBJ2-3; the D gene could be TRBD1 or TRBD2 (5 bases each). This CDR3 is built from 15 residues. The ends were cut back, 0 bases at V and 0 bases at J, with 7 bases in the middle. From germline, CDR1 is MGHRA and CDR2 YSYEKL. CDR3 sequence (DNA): TGCGCCAGCAGCCAAGACGGGGCTAGCACAGATACGCAGTATTTT. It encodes CASSQDGASTDTQYF.

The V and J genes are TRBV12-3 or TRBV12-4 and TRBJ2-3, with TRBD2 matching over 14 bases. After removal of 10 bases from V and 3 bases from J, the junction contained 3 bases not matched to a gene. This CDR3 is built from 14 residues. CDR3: CATGLAGVTDTQYF. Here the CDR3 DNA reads TGTGCCACGGGACTAGCGGGAGTGACAGATACGCAGTATTTT.

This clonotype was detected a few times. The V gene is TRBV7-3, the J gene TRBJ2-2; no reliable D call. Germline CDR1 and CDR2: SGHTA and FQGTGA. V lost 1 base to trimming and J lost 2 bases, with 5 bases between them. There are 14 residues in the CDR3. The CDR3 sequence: CASSLMLNTGELFF. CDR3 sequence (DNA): TGTGCCAGCAGCTTAATGTTAAACACCGGGGAGCTGTTTTTT.

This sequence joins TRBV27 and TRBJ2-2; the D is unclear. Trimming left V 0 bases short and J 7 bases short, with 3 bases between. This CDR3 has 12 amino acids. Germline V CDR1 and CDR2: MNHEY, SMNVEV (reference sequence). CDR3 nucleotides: TGTGCCAGCAGTTTATCCGGCGGGGAGCTGTTTTTT. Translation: CASSLSGGELFF.

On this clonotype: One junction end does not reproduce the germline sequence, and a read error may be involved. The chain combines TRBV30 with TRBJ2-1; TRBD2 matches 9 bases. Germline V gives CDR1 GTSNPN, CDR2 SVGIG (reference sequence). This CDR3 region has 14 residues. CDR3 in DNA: TGTGCCTGGGATAGCGGGAGAGGGTACAATGGGCAGTTCTTC. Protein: CAWDSGRGYNGQFF.

The CDR3 loop reads CASGPWAGYTDTQYF. Written as DNA, the CDR3 is TGTGCCAGCGGGCCTTGGGCGGGGTATACAGATACGCAGTATTTT. V is TRBV7-8 and J is TRBJ2-3; weak D call: TRBD2 (6 bases). Per germline, CDR1 SGHVS and CDR2 FQNEAQ. V dropped 8 bases and J dropped 3 bases, with 18 bases sitting between them. CDR3 size: 15 residues.

The CDR3 DNA sequence: TGTGCCACCAGCCCCGGGACTAGCGGGGGGATCTCCTACAATGAGCAGTTCTTC. Protein sequence: CATSPGTSGGISYNEQFF. The rearrangement uses TRBV24-1 and TRBJ2-1, with 15 bases identical to TRBD2. The CDR3 spans 18 residues. Germline trimming cut 7 bases from V and 0 bases from J; bases unmatched to any gene: 6. Germline V gives CDR1 KGHDR, CDR2 SFDVKD.